This T cell receptor beta chain was observed in a study of identifying expanded T cells in peripheral blood. Produced via immunoSEQ multiplex PCR; TCRdb's table is partial and in-frame only. The table records some 130,000 clones, approximately 86% of them present only once. Trimming removed 4 bases from V and 0 bases from J, with 6 bases in between. The CDR3 spans 13 residues. CDR1 MRHNA and CDR2 SNTAGT come from the germline V gene. This sequence was found in a person aged 18-69 years in good health. Sequencing was carried out using blood. This chain links TRBV6-4 with TRBJ1-1; D remains ambiguous. The CDR3 DNA is TGTGCCAGCAGTGCCCGGATGAACACTGAAGCTTTCTTT. Protein product: CASSARMNTEAFF.